The source of this T cell receptor (beta chain) is a study of blood T cell repertoires in COVID-19. Seattle researchers signed up patients amid active infection and tracked them longitudinally. Only in-frame clones appear in the TCRdb table, and some are missing; sequencing was by immunoSEQ multiplex PCR. The table has about 420,000 clones, 70% to 90% seen once. The sample comprised peripheral blood. The TCR was taken from a man aged 18 to 30 with COVID-19, enrolled during active disease.

CDR3 region: CASGLVERGLGPYNEQFF. The CDR3 DNA reads as TGTGCTAGTGGTTTGGTAGAGAGGGGACTAGGGCCCTACAATGAGCAGTTCTTC. The genes are TRBV12-5 and TRBJ2-1; TRBD2 matches at 8 bases. This CDR3 region has 18 residues. J gave up 2 bases and V 0 bases, and 9 bases lay outside the gene matches. CDR1 and CDR2 from the germline V gene are LGHNT and FRNRAP.